This entry lists 8 T cell receptor beta chains sequenced from one sample in a study of blood T cell repertoires in COVID-19 (dated by TCRdb to 2019 to 2021). Library preparation used the immunoSEQ multiplex PCR assay. TCRdb retrieved this table from immuneACCESS and kept in-frame rearrangements only. Not all clones are present; in checked studies, unresolved V genes account for under half, and no reason is known for the remainder. In all, the sample holds 110,000 to 150,000 clones, and roughly 80% of those were seen once. Less than 5% of the sample lies in the top ten. The source material was peripheral blood. These receptors came from a woman aged 80 or over with acute or convalescent COVID-19.

This sequence joins TRBV6-1 and TRBJ2-5; D call uncertain. Trimming took 3 bases from V and 0 from J, leaving 11 bases between them. This CDR3 region has 15 residues. Looked up from germline, CDR1 is MNHNS and CDR2 is SASEGT. The CDR3: CASSEYSDYQETQYF. CDR3 nucleotides: TGTGCCAGCAGTGAGTACTCCGATTACCAAGAGACCCAGTACTTC.

The V call is TRBV4-1, the J call TRBJ2-1; 8 bases are shared with TRBD2. The germline V gene has CDR1 MGHRA and CDR2 YSYEKL. V gave up 4 bases and J gave up 1 base; unmatched junction bases: 18. This CDR3 has 20 residues. CDR3 DNA sequence: TGCGCCAGCAGCCCCAGACCGGGACTAGTTCTTAGGTTGTCCTACAATGAGCAGTTCTTC. Translated: CASSPRPGLVLRLSYNEQFF.

The CDR3 loop reads CAWSRRTEAFF. The CDR3 DNA follows: TGTGCCTGGAGTAGGAGGACTGAAGCTTTCTTT. The chain employs TRBV30 and TRBJ1-1; no firm D call. Germline V gene sequence: CDR1 GTSNPN, CDR2 SVGIG (reference sequence). The CDR3 totals 11 residues. Trimming took 2 bases from V and 5 from J, leaving 6 bases between them.

The genes are TRBV4-2 and TRBJ2-1; 14 bases align to TRBD2. The CDR3 runs 15 residues. From germline, CDR1 is LGHNA and CDR2 YNFKEQ. The J segment lost 7 bases and the V segment lost 3 bases, leaving 2 bases of the junction unmatched. The CDR3 loop reads CASSQGTSGSNEQFF. The CDR3 bases are TGTGCCAGCAGCCAGGGGACTAGCGGGAGTAATGAGCAGTTCTTC.

This clone has more than one count but fewer than ten. The chain carries TRBV2 and TRBJ1-2, with TRBD1 as a possible D gene (5 bases). This CDR3 spans 13 amino acids. Trimming pared 8 bases from V and 5 bases from J, leaving 15 bases between. CDR1 is SNHLY, CDR2 FYNNEI, per germline. Written as DNA, the CDR3 is TGTGCCAGCCAGGGACTGCCGGGGTATGGCTACACCTTC. The encoded protein is CASQGLPGYGYTF.

This chain links TRBV19 with TRBJ1-5; possible D gene TRBD1, 6 bases. The V end lost 7 bases, the J end lost 2 bases, and 15 bases lay between the germline ends. Germline loops: CDR1 LNHDA, CDR2 SQIVND (reference sequence). This CDR3 is built from 15 residues. This chain's CDR3 is CASTLGQGRNQPQHF. In DNA, the CDR3 is TGTGCCAGTACATTAGGGCAGGGGCGCAATCAGCCCCAGCATTTT.

The chain employs TRBV6-1 and TRBJ2-3, with 7 bases matching TRBD1. Germline CDR1 is MNHNS and CDR2 is SASEGT. There are 15 residues in the CDR3. V dropped 0 bases and J dropped 2; count of bases not matched to a gene: 2. CDR3 sequence: CASSEAGQSTDTQYF. The CDR3 nucleotides read TGTGCCAGCAGTGAAGCGGGACAGTCCACAGATACGCAGTATTTT.

This sequence joins TRBV15 and TRBJ2-3; possible D gene TRBD2, 5 bases. The germline V gene has CDR1 LNHNV and CDR2 YYDKDF (reference sequence). V lost 1 base, J lost 2 bases, and 19 bases lay in between. This CDR3 region has 18 residues. This CDR3 is CATSRGFLEAEDTDTQYF. The CDR3 coding sequence is TGTGCCACCAGCAGAGGTTTCCTGGAAGCGGAAGACACAGATACGCAGTATTTT. Combining the CDR3 with reference TRBV15 and TRBJ2-3 gives the whole variable domain DAMVIQNPRYQVTQFGKPVTLSCSQTLNHNVMYWYQQKSSQAPKLLFHYYDKDFNNEADTPDNFQSRRPNTSFCFLDIRSPGLGDTAMYLCATSRGFLEAEDTDTQYFGPGTRLTVL.